A single sample is the source of the 23 T cell receptor beta chains below, sequenced in a study of early T cells in non-severe SARS-CoV-2 infection. TCRdb used MiXCR to reprocess the 5' RACE reads, holding one entry per CDR3 protein. The sample has fewer than 80,000 distinct CDR3 sequences, about 13% seen once. The sequencing sample was made of whole blood. The source is an adult who was a healthcare worker with PCR-confirmed SARS-CoV-2 infection or an uninfected control (not recorded which).

This clonotype was counted many times. V is TRBV6-1 and J is TRBJ1-2; unclear D gene. V was cut by 10 bases and J by 0 bases, with 9 bases left in between. Germline V gene lookup returns CDR1 MNHNS and CDR2 SASEGT. CDR3 length: 12 amino acids. The CDR3 spells CATYRANYGYTF. The CDR3 nucleotides read TGTGCCACCTACCGGGCTAACTATGGCTACACCTTC.

The CDR3 sequence: CASLTYRPNTGELFF. In DNA, the CDR3 is TGTGCCAGCTTAACCTACAGGCCGAACACCGGGGAGCTGTTTTTT. The chain joins TRBV6-1 to TRBJ2-2; a possible D gene is TRBD1 (5 bases). The CDR3 sequence is 15 residues long. Trimming took off 8 bases at V and 0 bases at J, with 13 bases between the two ends. Germline loops: CDR1 MNHNS, CDR2 SASEGT.

CDR3 sequence reads: CASSLSSSSGNTIYF. The CDR3 DNA follows: TGTGCCAGCAGTTTATCGTCGAGCTCTGGAAACACCATATATTTT. V usage is TRBV12-3 or TRBV12-4 and J usage is TRBJ1-3; no reliable D call. The germline V and J ends were trimmed by 2 bases and 0 bases, with 8 bases remaining between them. The CDR3 sequence is 15 residues long.

At least ten counts were recorded for this clonotype. The J gene is TRBJ2-7, the V gene TRBV28; D may be TRBD2 (6 bases). V was clipped by 4 bases and J by 2 bases, with 15 bases between them. CDR1 is MDHEN, CDR2 SYDVKM, per germline. This CDR3 is 15 amino acids long. The CDR3 reads CASSSGAAAPYEQYF. In DNA, the CDR3 is TGTGCCAGCAGTTCGGGAGCGGCCGCTCCCTACGAGCAGTACTTC.

This clonotype turned up a few times. V and J are TRBV10-2 and TRBJ2-7; 15 nucleotides match TRBD2. Germline CDR1 and CDR2: WSHSY and SAAADI. This CDR3 region has 15 residues. The V segment lost 6 bases and the J segment 3 bases; nucleotides outside the gene matches: 3. The CDR3 sequence: CASRGLAGGIYEQYF. The CDR3 DNA is TGCGCCAGCAGGGGACTAGCGGGGGGCATCTACGAGCAGTACTTC.

This clonotype was picked up a small number of times. This chain connects TRBV14 to TRBJ2-3; the D is unclear. Germline CDR1 reads SGHDN; CDR2 reads FVKESK. The CDR3 spans 14 residues. V was cut by 1 base and J by 8 bases, with 13 bases left in between. The CDR3, as DNA: TGTGCCAGCAGCCAAGTGAATGTCGGTGGTACGCAGTATTTT. It specifies CASSQVNVGGTQYF.

The rearrangement joins TRBV27 to TRBJ2-7; D tentatively fits TRBD1 or TRBD2 (5 bases each). The CDR3 is 13 residues long. The germline V gene has CDR1 MNHEY and CDR2 SMNVEV (reference sequence). V dropped 5 bases and J dropped 5 bases, with 13 bases sitting between them. Written as DNA, the CDR3 is TGTGCCAGCAGTCCCGCCGGGGCCCACGAGCAGTACTTC. Its protein product is CASSPAGAHEQYF.

In nucleotides, the CDR3 is TGTGCCAGCAGTTCCAACCTGTTTAAAGCGGGAGGAGGGAGGGAGCAGTTCTTC. Amino acid sequence: CASSSNLFKAGGGREQFF. V usage is TRBV6-2 or TRBV6-3 and J usage is TRBJ2-1; 9 positions agree with TRBD2. V was clipped by 4 bases and J by 10 bases; unmatched bases: 20. Germline CDR1 and CDR2: MNHEY and SVGEGT. The CDR3 has 18 amino acids.

The chain combines TRBV7-3 with TRBJ2-3; 10 bases match TRBD2. This CDR3 has 16 residues. Unmatched junction bases numbered 4, after V lost 1 base and J lost 3 bases. CDR1 and CDR2 from the germline V gene are SGHTA and FQGTGA. This CDR3 reads CASSLSASGRTDTQYF. The CDR3 bases are TGTGCCAGCAGCTTAAGCGCTAGCGGGAGAACAGATACGCAGTATTTT.

This sequence joins TRBV4-3 and TRBJ2-7; D may correspond to TRBD1 or TRBD2 (5 bases each). The CDR3 consists of 15 residues. Germline loops: CDR1 LGHNA, CDR2 YSLEER. Trimming left V 0 bases short and J 6 bases short, with 15 bases between. CDR3 sequence reads: CASSQEGRSGGEQYF. For the CDR3, the DNA is TGCGCCAGCAGCCAAGAGGGTAGGTCTGGGGGCGAGCAGTACTTC.

The chain combines TRBV7-2 with TRBJ2-1; the match to TRBD1 covers 10 bases. CDR1 and CDR2 (germline): SGHTA, FQGNSA. V shed 5 bases and J 5 bases; nucleotides not matched to a gene: 3. This CDR3 is 14 amino acids long. CDR3 protein: CASSGTGANNEQFF. DNA for the CDR3: TGTGCCAGCAGCGGGACAGGGGCAAACAATGAGCAGTTCTTC.

This clonotype was seen a handful of times. The rearrangement uses TRBV7-2 and TRBJ2-1; D unresolved. Per the germline V gene, CDR1 is SGHTA and CDR2 is FQGNSA. V lost 6 bases, J lost 0 bases, and 12 bases lay in between. The CDR3 covers 15 residues. CDR3 bases: TGTGCCAGCAGATCGGGCCTCAGCTCCTACAATGAGCAGTTCTTC. As protein: CASRSGLSSYNEQFF.

This clonotype was counted ten times or more. The chain combines TRBV18 with TRBJ2-1; TRBD2 matches at 9 bases. CDR1 and CDR2 (germline): KGHSH, LQKENI. This CDR3 contains 15 residues. The J segment lost 4 bases and the V segment lost 5 bases, leaving 6 bases of the junction unmatched. The CDR3: CASSGILAGYNEQFF. In DNA form, the CDR3 reads TGTGCCAGCTCAGGTATCCTAGCGGGATACAATGAGCAGTTCTTC. Full variable domain (missing parts from reference TRBV18 and TRBJ2-1): NAGVMQNPRHLVRRRGQEARLRCSPMKGHSHVYWYRQLPEEGLKFMVYLQKENIIDESGMPKERFSAEFPKEGPSILRIQQVVRGDSAAYFCASSGILAGYNEQFFGPGTRLTVL.

Here the CDR3 reads CASSAGQGNYEQYF. The CDR3 DNA is TGTGCCAGCAGCGCGGGACAGGGGAACTACGAGCAGTACTTC. The chain couples TRBV9 to TRBJ2-7, with 10 bases fitting TRBD1. Per the germline V gene, CDR1 is SGDLS and CDR2 is YYNGEE. The CDR3 runs to 14 residues. J gave up 3 bases and V 3 bases, and 3 bases lay outside the gene matches.

This clonotype was counted between two and nine times. This chain connects TRBV3-1 to TRBJ2-1; no clear D gene. The CDR3 is 11 residues long. V shed 1 base and J shed 10 bases, with 5 bases lying between them. In germline, CDR1 is LGHDT, CDR2 YNNKEL (reference sequence). CDR3 coding DNA: TGTGCCAGCAGCCAAGCGACGGAGCAGTTCTTC. This encodes CASSQATEQFF.

V usage is TRBV20-1 and J usage is TRBJ1-1; D ambiguous. This CDR3 region has 10 residues. Germline V gives CDR1 DFQATT, CDR2 SNEGSKA (reference sequence). CDR3 in amino acids: CSVLSSEAFF. The CDR3 nucleotides read TGCAGCGTTCTTAGCTCTGAAGCTTTCTTT.

The chain links TRBV2 to TRBJ2-7; 7 bases line up with TRBD1. This CDR3 comprises 15 residues. Germline V lookup: CDR1 SNHLY, CDR2 FYNNEI. After removal of 4 bases from V and 0 bases from J, the junction contained 6 bases not matched to a gene. The CDR3 is CASSVEGQPSYEQYF. CDR3 bases: TGTGCCAGCAGTGTAGAGGGACAGCCCTCCTACGAGCAGTACTTC. Full variable domain (outside the CDR3, taken from reference TRBV2 and TRBJ2-7): EPEVTQTPSHQVTQMGQEVILRCVPISNHLYFYWYRQILGQKVEFLVSFYNNEISEKSEIFDDQFSVERPDGSNFTLKIRSTKLEDSAMYFCASSVEGQPSYEQYFGPGTRLTVT.

This clonotype was seen a few times. The chain carries TRBV20-1 and TRBJ1-3; 11 bases are shared with TRBD1. This CDR3 is 15 amino acids long. The germline gives CDR1 DFQATT, CDR2 SNEGSKA (reference sequence). V was clipped by 2 bases and J by 2 bases; unmatched bases: 2. The CDR3 DNA reads as TGCAGTGCTAGATCGGGACAGGGGGCTGGAAACACCATATATTTT. It encodes CSARSGQGAGNTIYF.

This clonotype was counted at least ten times. The chain is built from TRBV5-1 and TRBJ1-6; TRBD1 agrees at 11 bases. Germline trimming cut 4 bases from V and 14 bases from J; bases unmatched to any gene: 5. Germline-derived CDR1 and CDR2 are SGHRS and YFSETQ. The CDR3 sequence is 13 residues long. This chain's CDR3 is CASSGDRGASLHF. CDR3 sequence (DNA): TGCGCCAGCAGCGGGGACAGGGGGGCCTCCCTCCACTTT.

This clonotype was detected only a few times. The chain joins TRBV5-5 to TRBJ2-5, with a tentative D call TRBD2 (5 bases). The CDR3 consists of 15 residues. V gave up 1 base and J gave up 1 base, with 11 bases separating them. Germline-derived CDR1 and CDR2 are SGHKS and YYEKEE (reference sequence). CDR3 nucleotide sequence: TGTGCCAGCAGCTTGATGGACTGGTCCCAAGAGACCCAGTACTTC. Its translation is CASSLMDWSQETQYF.

This clonotype was counted ten times or more. The chain joins TRBV3-1 to TRBJ2-2; the match to TRBD2 covers 12 bases. Germline lookup yields CDR1 LGHDT and CDR2 YNNKEL (reference sequence). Losses at the gene ends were 1 base for V and 0 bases for J; bases not matched to a gene: 3. The CDR3 runs to 18 residues. The DNA for the CDR3 is TGTGCCAGCAGCCAAGGACTAGCGGGGGCAACGAACACCGGGGAGCTGTTTTTT. Protein sequence: CASSQGLAGATNTGELFF.

This clonotype was observed many times. The genes are TRBV6-2 or TRBV6-3 and TRBJ2-6; unclear D gene. V was trimmed by 4 bases and J by 0 bases, leaving 7 bases between them. The CDR3 consists of 15 residues. Germline CDR1 MNHEY, CDR2 SVGEGT. The CDR3 is CASSSDGSGANVLTF. The CDR3 region has the DNA TGTGCCAGCAGTTCCGACGGCTCTGGGGCCAACGTCCTGACTTTC.

V is TRBV2 and J is TRBJ1-4; D is undetermined. Germline CDR1 and CDR2: SNHLY and FYNNEI. The CDR3 runs 13 residues. Trimming shortened V by 3 bases and J by 10 bases, and 12 bases separated the two germline ends. The CDR3 DNA reads as TGTGCCAGCAGTGACAACGTGGTGGGAAAACTGTTTTTT. This gives the protein CASSDNVVGKLFF.